This paragraph covers one TCR beta chain sequence. The ends lost 1 base at V and 4 bases at J; junction bases unmatched: 13. CDR3 length: 17 amino acids. Germline loops: CDR1 SGHRS, CDR2 YFSETQ. The table came from immunoSEQ multiplex PCR; TCRdb's copy has only in-frame clones and leaves some out. The table lists some 320,000 clones, roughly 85% of them singletons, with 1.5% to 2% in the top ten. This entry belongs to a study of blood T cell repertoires in COVID-19. Recruitment covered roughly 22 US areas and drew participants whose ages spanned roughly 18 to 95 years. Cohort allocation depended upon clinical history that participants reported.

The receptor comes from a woman aged 30 to 39 who had been exposed to COVID-19. V is TRBV5-1 and J is TRBJ1-2, with 7 bases identical to TRBD1. Sequenced sample: PBMCs or T cells enriched from blood (not recorded which). The DNA of the CDR3 is TGCGCCAGCAGCTTGAGGGGCGGGGAAGACAGGGCCTATGGCTACACCTTC. Amino acid sequence: CASSLRGGEDRAYGYTF.